This T cell receptor (beta chain) emerged from a study of shared clonotypes between healthy human individuals. Across the whole study: Three plates were used per donor for CD4 naive, three for CD4 memory, two for CD8 naive and one for CD8 memory.

In the authors' methods: ImmunoSEQ only sent back junction sequences with no quality scores, so filtering was done differently. Here immunoSEQ multiplex PCR was the method, and the copy in TCRdb shows in-frame clones only, minus some. V, J and clone size were drawn from that table, and D and trimming were deduced from the DNA. The sample records about 2.1 million clones, over 85% being singletons. Study observations and caveats: A generally larger estimated richness was seen in naive subsets than in memory subsets.

Terminally differentiated effector memory CD45RA+ cells were left out of the naive CD8 fraction, which was CD45RO-negative and positively selected for CCR7. Worth noting for this clone: Its antigen remains unidentified.

Germline CDR1 and CDR2: MNHEY and SMNVEV (reference sequence). Trimming pared 6 bases from V and 4 bases from J, leaving 13 bases between. This CDR3 has 13 amino acids. The sequenced material came from naive CD8+ T cells from PBMCs. The chain carries TRBV27 and TRBJ2-7; D possibly corresponds to TRBD1 (5 bases). This receptor was obtained from a man younger than 30 in good health. Some clones in this sample may be carry-over from other donors' samples. CDR3 amino acids: CASSWGNRYEQYF. CDR3 DNA sequence: TGTGCCAGCAGCTGGGGCAACCGATACGAGCAGTACTTC.